A selection of T cell receptor beta chains follows, all from one sample in a study of T cells after yellow fever vaccination. One entry per CDR3 protein results from TCRdb running MiXCR on the 5' RACE reads. The data show 250,000 to 300,000 distinct CDR3 sequences, about 5% seen once. This specimen consisted of CD4+ T cells sorted from PBMCs, obtained on the day of the yellow fever booster vaccination. Source of these receptors: a man aged 18 to 30 who received the YFV17D yellow fever vaccine. Each CDR3 is given with its conserved first and last residue. Each record gives: V gene, clone size, J gene, D gene, CDR3 DNA, CDR3 protein. D genes are given only for firm matches. Expanded clones get a size class; other rows say once, few or many, or leave the size out.

v_gene: TRBV18
abundance: -
j_gene: TRBJ2-5
d_gene: -
CDR3nt: TGTGCCAGCTCACCACCGGGACAAAGAAAAGAGACCCAGTACTTC
CDR3aa: CASSPPGQRKETQYF

v_gene: TRBV6-1
abundance: many
j_gene: TRBJ1-4
d_gene: -
CDR3nt: TGTGCCAGCAGTGGAAGTTTTAATGAAAAACTGTTTTTT
CDR3aa: CASSGSFNEKLFF

v_gene: TRBV14
abundance: -
j_gene: TRBJ2-3
d_gene: -
CDR3nt: TGTGCCAGCAGCCAAGGCGGTGGCGGGACGCAGTATTTT
CDR3aa: CASSQGGGGTQYF

v_gene: TRBV7-9
abundance: few
j_gene: TRBJ2-1
d_gene: TRBD1
CDR3nt: TGTGCCAGCAGCCCGCTCTGGGACAGGGCTCATGAGCAGTTCTTC
CDR3aa: CASSPLWDRAHEQFF

v_gene: TRBV7-2
abundance: -
j_gene: TRBJ1-6
d_gene: -
CDR3nt: TGTGCCTCCGGGACGGAATATAATTCACCCCTCCACTTT
CDR3aa: CASGTEYNSPLHF

v_gene: TRBV5-1
abundance: few
j_gene: TRBJ2-5
d_gene: -
CDR3nt: TGCGCCAGCAGCTTGGATTGGGGAGAGACCCAGTACTTC
CDR3aa: CASSLDWGETQYF

v_gene: TRBV5-4
abundance: -
j_gene: TRBJ2-3
d_gene: -
CDR3nt: TGTGCCAGCAGCTACACGACCACAGATACGCAGTATTTT
CDR3aa: CASSYTTTDTQYF

v_gene: TRBV7-9
abundance: many
j_gene: TRBJ1-2
d_gene: -
CDR3nt: TGTGCCAGCAGCCCCCGGGCCTATGGCTACACCTTC
CDR3aa: CASSPRAYGYTF

v_gene: TRBV12-3/TRBV12-4
abundance: -
j_gene: TRBJ1-5
d_gene: -
CDR3nt: TGTGCCAGCAGAATAGGGTACAGAGATAGCAATCAGCCCCAGCATTTT
CDR3aa: CASRIGYRDSNQPQHF

v_gene: TRBV7-8
abundance: few
j_gene: TRBJ1-6
d_gene: -
CDR3nt: TGTGCCAGCAGCCAGAACTCCTATAATTCACCCCTCCACTTT
CDR3aa: CASSQNSYNSPLHF

v_gene: TRBV4-2
abundance: few
j_gene: TRBJ2-3
d_gene: TRBD2
CDR3nt: TGTGCCAGCAGCCAGGGTCTGGGACTAGCGGGGGGGTCCACAGATACGCAGTATTTT
CDR3aa: CASSQGLGLAGGSTDTQYF

v_gene: TRBV4-1
abundance: many
j_gene: TRBJ2-1
d_gene: -
CDR3nt: TGCGCGGGGGGCGGACACAACAATGAGCAGTTCTTC
CDR3aa: CAGGGHNNEQFF

v_gene: TRBV7-7
abundance: many
j_gene: TRBJ2-2
d_gene: -
CDR3nt: TGTGCCAGCAGCCCTCCTGCCGGGGAGCTGTTTTTT
CDR3aa: CASSPPAGELFF

v_gene: TRBV11-2
abundance: many
j_gene: TRBJ2-1
d_gene: -
CDR3nt: TGTGCCAGCAGGGAACCCGGGTCGCATCGGAATGAGCAGTTCTTC
CDR3aa: CASREPGSHRNEQFF

v_gene: TRBV6-1
abundance: -
j_gene: TRBJ1-5
d_gene: -
CDR3nt: TGTGCCAGCAGTGCAGGAGATAGCAATCAGCCCCAGCATTTT
CDR3aa: CASSAGDSNQPQHF

v_gene: TRBV29-1
abundance: -
j_gene: TRBJ2-6
d_gene: -
CDR3nt: TGCAGCCGGACACCGGTTGAAGGGAGAACGGGGGCCAACGTCCTGACTTTC
CDR3aa: CSRTPVEGRTGANVLTF

v_gene: TRBV6-5
abundance: -
j_gene: TRBJ1-2
d_gene: TRBD1
CDR3nt: TGTGCCAGCAGTTCCGCTTCTTGGACAGGCGTAGAAGACTACACCTTC
CDR3aa: CASSSASWTGVEDYTF

v_gene: TRBV3-1
abundance: -
j_gene: TRBJ2-2
d_gene: -
CDR3nt: TGTGCCAGCAGCCAAGACCTCGGGGAGCTGTTTTTT
CDR3aa: CASSQDLGELFF

v_gene: TRBV4-3
abundance: few
j_gene: TRBJ1-4
d_gene: TRBD1
CDR3nt: TGCGCCAGCAGCCAGCAGACAGGGTCCGCAACTAATGAAAAACTGTTTTTT
CDR3aa: CASSQQTGSATNEKLFF

v_gene: TRBV7-9
abundance: few
j_gene: TRBJ1-2
d_gene: -
CDR3nt: TGTGCCAGCAGAAACTCGGGGGGGCATGGCTACACCTTC
CDR3aa: CASRNSGGHGYTF

v_gene: TRBV6-2/TRBV6-3
abundance: many
j_gene: TRBJ2-2
d_gene: -
CDR3nt: TGTGCCAGCACCTATCCCCATCGACTAGTGAACACCGGGGAGCTGTTTTTT
CDR3aa: CASTYPHRLVNTGELFF

v_gene: TRBV21-1
abundance: few
j_gene: TRBJ1-2
d_gene: -
CDR3nt: TGTGCCAGCAGCAAAGCACAAGGAACCTATGGCTACACCTTC
CDR3aa: CASSKAQGTYGYTF

v_gene: TRBV7-2
abundance: -
j_gene: TRBJ2-1
d_gene: TRBD2
CDR3nt: TGTGCCAGCAGCTTTGTAACTAGCGGGGGGGCCTCTGGGAATGAGCAGTTCTTC
CDR3aa: CASSFVTSGGASGNEQFF

v_gene: TRBV5-1
abundance: many
j_gene: TRBJ2-2
d_gene: -
CDR3nt: TGCGCCAGCAGCCCGGGGACGGCGGCGGGCACCGGGGAGCTGTTTTTT
CDR3aa: CASSPGTAAGTGELFF

v_gene: TRBV7-2
abundance: -
j_gene: TRBJ1-5
d_gene: -
CDR3nt: TGTGCCAGCAGCTCGGCGGGCTGGGCCCAAGGGCCCCAGCATTTT
CDR3aa: CASSSAGWAQGPQHF

v_gene: TRBV12-3/TRBV12-4
abundance: many
j_gene: TRBJ1-5
d_gene: -
CDR3nt: TGTGCCAGCAGTTTAGGGGCAGAACAGCCCCAGCATTTT
CDR3aa: CASSLGAEQPQHF

v_gene: TRBV9
abundance: few
j_gene: TRBJ1-4
d_gene: TRBD1
CDR3nt: TGTGCCAGCAGCGTAGCGACAGGGGATAATGAAAAACTGTTTTTT
CDR3aa: CASSVATGDNEKLFF

v_gene: TRBV4-2
abundance: many
j_gene: TRBJ1-6
d_gene: -
CDR3nt: TGTGCCAGCAGCCTTTTGGGTATAACACCCCTCCACTTT
CDR3aa: CASSLLGITPLHF

v_gene: TRBV6-2/TRBV6-3
abundance: -
j_gene: TRBJ2-1
d_gene: -
CDR3nt: TGTGCCAGCAGCCCCGGGACCTTGAGCTCCTACAATGAGCAGTTCTTC
CDR3aa: CASSPGTLSSYNEQFF

v_gene: TRBV7-2
abundance: many
j_gene: TRBJ1-2
d_gene: TRBD1
CDR3nt: TGTGCCAACACGGACAGGGCCCAGGGCTACACCTTC
CDR3aa: CANTDRAQGYTF

v_gene: TRBV3-1
abundance: -
j_gene: TRBJ1-2
d_gene: -
CDR3nt: TGTGCCAGCAGCCAATTCCAGGACATACACTATGGCTACACCTTC
CDR3aa: CASSQFQDIHYGYTF

v_gene: TRBV7-2
abundance: few
j_gene: TRBJ1-6
d_gene: TRBD1
CDR3nt: TGTGCCAGCAGCAGTAGGGGGCAAAATTCACCCCTCCACTTT
CDR3aa: CASSSRGQNSPLHF

v_gene: TRBV6-2/TRBV6-3
abundance: few
j_gene: TRBJ2-5
d_gene: -
CDR3nt: TGTGCCAGCAGTTGGGGGGCCAAGACCCAGTACTTC
CDR3aa: CASSWGAKTQYF

v_gene: TRBV5-5
abundance: few
j_gene: TRBJ1-3
d_gene: TRBD1
CDR3nt: TGTGCCAGCAGCTTGGCCGGGGGACAGCTGGGAAACACCATATATTTT
CDR3aa: CASSLAGGQLGNTIYF

v_gene: TRBV7-2
abundance: -
j_gene: TRBJ1-1
d_gene: TRBD1
CDR3nt: TGTGCCAGCAGCTACCAACAGGGGCGTGGAACTGAAGCTTTCTTT
CDR3aa: CASSYQQGRGTEAFF

v_gene: TRBV7-9
abundance: few
j_gene: TRBJ1-3
d_gene: -
CDR3nt: TGTGCCAGCAGGCAAGAGGGAAACACCATATATTTT
CDR3aa: CASRQEGNTIYF

v_gene: TRBV9
abundance: -
j_gene: TRBJ1-3
d_gene: TRBD1
CDR3nt: TGTGCCAGCAGCGCAGCCTTTTTCGACAGGGCTGGAAACACCATATATTTT
CDR3aa: CASSAAFFDRAGNTIYF

v_gene: TRBV5-1
abundance: few
j_gene: TRBJ1-1
d_gene: -
CDR3nt: TGCGCCAGCAGCTTTAGCGCGGTGACGGACACTGAAGCTTTCTTT
CDR3aa: CASSFSAVTDTEAFF

v_gene: TRBV4-1
abundance: -
j_gene: TRBJ1-2
d_gene: -
CDR3nt: TGCGCCAGCAGCCAAGACTTTAACTATGGCTACACCTTC
CDR3aa: CASSQDFNYGYTF

v_gene: TRBV18
abundance: many
j_gene: TRBJ1-5
d_gene: -
CDR3nt: TGTGCCAGTCATGGACAGCTTAATCAGCCCCAGCATTTT
CDR3aa: CASHGQLNQPQHF

v_gene: TRBV6-5
abundance: few
j_gene: TRBJ2-5
d_gene: TRBD1
CDR3nt: TGTGCCAGCAGTTACCAGACAGGGCAAGAGACCCAGTACTTC
CDR3aa: CASSYQTGQETQYF